This T cell receptor (beta chain) came from a study of tumor-infiltrating lymphocytes in primary liver carcinoma (dated by TCRdb to 2016 to 2017). About the full investigation: Surgical resection was performed in China between 2015 and March 2016 on roughly 5 patients with histopathologically diagnosed primary liver carcinoma. Of the five patients (three men and two women, aged 30 to 69 years), four had hepatocellular carcinoma and one had combined HCC and intrahepatic cholangiocarcinoma. Tumors of the five patients were stage T1-T3 N0M0 with maximum diameters of about 4.2 to 10 cm. Roughly 3.5 to 7.13 million productive TCRbeta reads were obtained per sample, and no significant difference in read depth was found between tissue types. TCRbeta repertoire sequencing, expression microarrays and whole-exome sequencing were combined in the study across five regions of each liver tumor, with adjacent normal tissue and blood also included. A total of roughly 35 specimens from 5 patients, comprising 25 or so tumor regions, 5 adjacent noncancerous liver tissues and 5 peripheral blood samples, were covered by TCRbeta repertoire sequencing. High reproducibility was observed for the technical replicate repertoires, with mean shared-clone rates roughly 0.89 and correlation coefficients above 0.95.

Concerning this clonotype itself: The specificity of this receptor is unknown. The junction differs from germline at one of its ends, possibly a read error.

RNA from unsorted whole blood was extracted with TRIzol reagent, and germline DNA was obtained with the DNeasy Blood & Tissue kit. Chronic HBV infection was present in the patients, and the patients were treatment-naive at sampling. Approximately 3.8 milliliters of peripheral blood were collected into K2EDTA tubes before surgery. A constant-region primer and ProtoScript II reverse transcriptase were used to reverse-transcribe TCRbeta-specific cDNA from about 0.55 ug total RNA. The TCRbeta libraries were prepared through three rounds of nested multiplex PCR following a slightly modified ARM-PCR procedure. The first two PCR rounds used multiplex TRBV1-TRBV30 forward primers with a Cbeta reverse primer, each for approximately 9 cycles. Sample barcodes and Illumina adapters were attached in a final 25-cycle PCR using Deep VentR polymerase. Before sequencing, amplicons between 200 and 500 bp were purified from gel using a QIAquick gel extraction kit. An Illumina HiSeq 2500 was used to sequence the TCRbeta amplicons with 250-bp paired-end reads. In the paper's pipeline: Reads were quality-trimmed with Trimmomatic v0.33, and paired reads were merged with FLASH v1.2.11 to recover full CDR3 sequences. MiGEC v1.2.1b assigned V, D and J germline segments to the rearranged TCRbeta sequences. Clonotype statistics and Shannon-Wiener diversity indices were computed with VDJtools v1.0.0. Except for diversity analysis, only the 250 most abundant clonotypes of each sample were used in subsequent analyses to reduce sampling bias. TCRdb trimmed the raw reads at Q25, called clones with MiXCR and kept productive beta chains. Records with the same CDR3 protein are collapsed into one entry carrying the most frequent genes and DNA. TCRdb, not the authors, supplied the V and J calls. The sample data list 250,000 to 400,000 distinct CDR3 sequences, and less than 75% of these were observed just once. Of the sample, roughly 8.9% falls within the top ten clones.

The CDR3, cysteine through phenylalanine, is 14 amino acids long. Only the CDR3 portion is preserved as DNA: 42 bases, with reading frame beginning at the first base. From the germline V gene, CDR1 is SGHRS and CDR2 is YFSETQ. Results the study describes overall, beyond this receptor: The top 250 clones made up a significantly larger repertoire fraction in tumors than in blood (p = 0.039). Bulk unsorted samples precluded comparing CD4+ and CD8+ T cell repertoires. Because sequencing covered only the TCR beta chain and unpaired alpha chains were not captured, true repertoire diversity is likely underestimated. Repertoire overlap was found to be higher between tumor regions (mean approximately 35%) than between tumor-adjacent (approximately 17%) or tumor-blood (about 14%) pairs, consistent with antigen-driven expansion. With just a few patients in the study, the authors point out that the findings should be validated in a larger study.

The sequence joins TRBV5-1 to TRBJ2-3; 9 bases in between match TRBD2. Sample: peripheral blood. This TCR was recovered from a man aged 40-55 years with primary liver carcinoma and hepatitis B virus infection. The sequenced DNA: TGCGTCAGCACCGCGGGGGTAGCGGGAGATACGCACTATTTT. Its protein reads: CVSTAGVAGDTHYF.